One sample yielded the 30 T cell receptor beta chains listed below, sequenced in a study of OX40 agonist ivuxolimab in advanced cancers. TCRdb's copy holds only in-frame clones and misses some; the assay was immunoSEQ multiplex PCR. The table records approximately 70,000 clones, around 88% of them present only once. The source material was CD4+ or CD8+ T cells sorted from blood, sampled in a trial of the OX40 agonist ivuxolimab. The receptors were gathered from an adult with an advanced solid tumor such as melanoma, head and neck, liver or kidney cancer.

The V gene is TRBV9, the J gene TRBJ2-3; tentatively, D is TRBD1 (5 bases). The CDR3 is 14 amino acids. The V gene lost 3 bases and the J gene lost 4 bases, with 12 bases spanning the gap. CDR1 SGDLS and CDR2 YYNGEE come from the germline V gene. For the CDR3, the DNA is TGTGCCAGCAGCGAGACAGAAAGGGCAGATACGCAGTATTTT. Amino acids: CASSETERADTQYF.

V and J are TRBV4-1 and TRBJ1-3, with D perhaps TRBD1 (5 bases). Trimming took 3 bases from V and 9 from J, leaving 15 bases between them. This CDR3 spans 14 amino acids. Germline CDR1 reads MGHRA; CDR2 reads YSYEKL. CDR3 DNA: TGCGCCAGCAGCCATCTCAGGGAGCCTGGCACCATATATTTT. It yields the protein CASSHLREPGTIYF.

The chain links TRBV7-7 to TRBJ2-5; D may match TRBD1 or TRBD2 (6 bases each). The V end lost 2 bases, the J end lost 4 bases, and 14 bases lay between the germline ends. Looked up from germline, CDR1 is SSHAT and CDR2 is FNYEAQ (reference sequence). The CDR3 totals 15 residues. The CDR3 is CASSLSASGAETQYF. The DNA for the CDR3 is TGTGCCAGCAGCTTATCAGCCTCGGGGGCAGAGACCCAGTACTTC.

J is TRBJ2-4 and V is TRBV29-1; 8 bases align to TRBD1. This CDR3 region has 15 residues. The V gene's germline CDR1 is SQVTM and CDR2 ANQGSEA. The trim removed 2 bases at V and 3 bases at J, leaving 6 bases unmatched. The CDR3 nucleotides are TGCAGCGTTGAACGGTCCGACAGGGGCAAAAACATTCAGTACTTC. Protein product: CSVERSDRGKNIQYF.

This sequence joins TRBV7-8 and TRBJ2-7, with D unresolved. From germline, CDR1 is SGHVS and CDR2 FQNEAQ. The CDR3 length is 13 residues. With 5 bases removed from V and 6 bases from J, the gap between germline ends came to 14 bases. CDR3 bases: TGTGCCAGCAGCCCCACCCAGGTGTCCGAGCAGTACTTC. It encodes CASSPTQVSEQYF.

This chain's CDR3 is CAWRTGTLGYTF. The CDR3 nucleotides are TGTGCCTGGAGGACAGGGACCCTCGGCTACACCTTC. V is TRBV30 and J is TRBJ1-2; TRBD1 matches at 7 bases. The CDR3 spans 12 residues. Germline loops: CDR1 GTSNPN, CDR2 SVGIG (reference sequence). The V segment lost 3 bases and the J segment 8 bases; nucleotides outside the gene matches: 6.

The chain uses TRBV7-9 and TRBJ1-6, with TRBD1 matching 7 bases. The CDR3 contains 16 residues. Trimming took 5 bases from V and 6 from J; bases not matched to a gene: 10. CDR1 and CDR2 (germline): SEHNR, FQNEAQ (reference sequence). The CDR3 loop is CASSVIQGSGNSPLHF. DNA of the CDR3: TGTGCCAGCAGCGTTATACAGGGGTCGGGTAATTCACCCCTCCACTTT.

This chain links TRBV7-3 with TRBJ1-3; D gene unclear. The V and J ends lost 6 bases and 0 bases respectively, with 18 bases between them. The CDR3 runs to 17 residues. CDR1 SGHTA and CDR2 FQGTGA come from the germline V gene. The CDR3 loop reads CASRVGDGHFSGNTIYF. The DNA of the CDR3 is TGTGCCAGCAGGGTGGGAGACGGTCATTTCTCTGGAAACACCATATATTTT. The variable domain in full, with the rest retrieved from reference TRBV7-3 and TRBJ1-3, is GAGVSQTPSNKVTEKGKYVELRCDPISGHTALYWYRQSLGQGPEFLIYFQGTGAADDSGLPNDRFFAVRPEGSVSTLKIQRTERGDSAVYLCASRVGDGHFSGNTIYFGEGSWLTVV.

The rearrangement uses TRBV27 and TRBJ1-2, with a tentative D call TRBD1 (5 bases). The CDR3 has 12 amino acids. Germline V lookup: CDR1 MNHEY, CDR2 SMNVEV (reference sequence). The V end lost 2 bases, the J end lost 7 bases, and 8 bases lay between the germline ends. CDR3 amino acids: CASSLRGSGYTF. The CDR3 DNA follows: TGTGCCAGCAGTTTACGGGGCAGTGGCTACACCTTC.

V is TRBV7-3 and J is TRBJ2-3; 12 bases agree with TRBD2. Germline CDR1 reads SGHTA; CDR2 reads FQGTGA. The CDR3 is 16 amino acids. The junction had 4 bases not matched to a gene; V was cut back by 1 base and J by 5 bases. The CDR3 nucleotides read TGTGCCAGCAGCTTAAGACTAGCGGGAGACATAGATACGCAGTATTTT. This gives the protein CASSLRLAGDIDTQYF. The variable domain in full, completed from reference TRBV7-3 and TRBJ2-3, reads GAGVSQTPSNKVTEKGKYVELRCDPISGHTALYWYRQSLGQGPEFLIYFQGTGAADDSGLPNDRFFAVRPEGSVSTLKIQRTERGDSAVYLCASSLRLAGDIDTQYFGPGTRLTVL.

The chain couples TRBV7-2 to TRBJ2-3; D remains unclear. Germline CDR1 reads SGHTA; CDR2 reads FQGNSA. The CDR3 runs to 8 residues. CDR3 bases: TGTGGGTGGGGTACGCAGTATTTT. Protein: CGWGTQYF.

This chain joins TRBV6-1 and TRBJ1-2; D gene unclear. The CDR3 spans 12 residues. Deletions cut 5 bases from V and 2 bases from J, with 6 bases between. The germline CDR1 and CDR2 sequences are MNHNS and SASEGT. Here the CDR3 DNA reads TGTGCCAGCAGTCGCCGGAACTATGGCTACACCTTC. This translates into CASSRRNYGYTF.

The chain is built from TRBV4-3 and TRBJ2-2, with TRBD1 matching 9 bases. The CDR3 is 17 residues long. Trimming cost V 0 bases and J 6 bases; bases outside gene matches: 8. CDR1 and CDR2 from the germline V gene are LGHNA and YSLEER. The CDR3 DNA follows: TGCGCCAGCAGCCAAGAAACAGGGGGCTTTCGTCCCGGGGAGCTGTTTTTT. This codes for CASSQETGGFRPGELFF.

V is TRBV5-6 and J is TRBJ1-6; 9 bases line up with TRBD1. Unmatched junction bases numbered 3, after V lost 0 bases and J lost 11 bases. From germline, CDR1 is SGHDT and CDR2 YYEEEE. The CDR3 consists of 14 residues. The CDR3 DNA reads TGTGCCAGCAGCTTGGGGACAGGGGTGACACCCCTCCACTTT. Its protein product is CASSLGTGVTPLHF. The variable domain in full, with the rest retrieved from reference TRBV5-6 and TRBJ1-6, is DAGVTQSPTHLIKTRGQQVTLRCSPKSGHDTVSWYQQALGQGPQFIFQYYEEEERQRGNFPDRFSGHQFPNYSSELNVNALLLGDSALYLCASSLGTGVTPLHFGNGTRLTVT.

The V call is TRBV6-1, the J call TRBJ2-7, with 9 positions matching TRBD1. The CDR3 totals 13 residues. Losses at the gene ends were 6 bases for V and 0 bases for J; bases not matched to a gene: 0. CDR1 and CDR2 (germline): MNHNS, SASEGT. DNA for the CDR3: TGTGCCAGCAGGACAGGGGGCTCCTACGAGCAGTACTTC. This encodes CASRTGGSYEQYF.

A single count supports this clone. The gene calls are TRBV7-6 and TRBJ2-3, with 11 bases lining up with TRBD1. Germline CDR1 reads SGHVS; CDR2 reads FNYEAQ. The CDR3 sequence is 16 residues long. The J segment lost 4 bases and the V segment lost 5 bases, leaving 8 bases of the junction unmatched. CDR3 protein: CASSPRDRGFADTQYF. The CDR3 coding sequence is TGTGCCAGCAGCCCGAGGGACAGGGGGTTCGCAGATACGCAGTATTTT.

The V call is TRBV15, the J call TRBJ1-1; 7 positions match TRBD1. CDR1 is LNHNV and CDR2 is YYDKDF in the germline V gene (reference sequence). V trimming: 1 base; J trimming: 10 bases; junction bases outside the gene matches: 9. The CDR3 spans 14 residues. As DNA, the CDR3 is TGTGCCACCAGCAGAGTGGAGACAGGGTACCGAGCTTTCTTT. Its translation is CATSRVETGYRAFF.

J is TRBJ1-5 and V is TRBV15; 7 nucleotides line up with TRBD1. The CDR3 consists of 13 residues. CDR1 LNHNV and CDR2 YYDKDF come from the germline V gene (reference sequence). V was pared by 7 bases and J by 7 bases, with 7 bases of the junction left unmatched. CDR3 bases: TGTGCCACCACAAGAGGGGGCGAACAGCCCCAGCATTTT. It codes for CATTRGGEQPQHF.

This clone showed up just a few times. The chain carries TRBV4-3 and TRBJ2-3; D uncertain. V was cut by 0 bases and J by 6 bases, with 4 bases left in between. Germline CDR1 is LGHNA and CDR2 is YSLEER. The CDR3 contains 12 residues. This CDR3 is CASSQDMDTQYF. CDR3 in DNA: TGCGCCAGCAGCCAAGATATGGATACGCAGTATTTT.

The chain joins TRBV4-2 to TRBJ2-7, with 8 bases aligning to TRBD1. V shed 0 bases, J shed 8 bases, and the junction held 9 bases outside the gene matches. The CDR3 totals 15 residues. CDR1 is LGHNA and CDR2 is YNFKEQ in the germline V gene. The CDR3 nucleotides read TGTGCCAGCAGCCAAGATCTATACAGGGGGTCCAAGCAGTACTTC. It yields the protein CASSQDLYRGSKQYF.

The chain recombines TRBV28 with TRBJ1-5, with 7 bases lining up with TRBD1. CDR3 length equals 15 residues. The germline CDR1 and CDR2 sequences are MDHEN and SYDVKM. V shed 4 bases and J 5 bases; nucleotides not matched to a gene: 8. CDR3 sequence: CASSSPTGRDQPQHF. The CDR3 coding sequence is TGTGCCAGCAGTTCCCCGACAGGGAGGGATCAGCCCCAGCATTTT.

For this clone: At one boundary the junction diverges from the germline segment, which might be a read error. The chain links TRBV5-1 to TRBJ2-1, with 7 bases identical to TRBD2. Germline V gives CDR1 SGHRS, CDR2 YFSETQ. There are 16 residues in the CDR3. The chain's CDR3 is CVSSLGRSSGHNEQFF. Here the CDR3 DNA reads TGCGTCAGCAGCTTGGGTAGGTCTAGCGGACACAATGAGCAGTTCTTC. The whole variable domain, filled in from reference TRBV5-1 and TRBJ2-1, reads KAGVTQTPRYLIKTRGQQVTLSCSPISGHRSVSWYQQTPGQGLQFLFEYFSETQRNKGNFPGRFSGRQFSNSRSEMNVSTLELGDSALYLCVSSLGRSSGHNEQFFGPGTRLTVL.

This clone showed up just once. V gene TRBV30 combines with J gene TRBJ2-5, with D tentatively TRBD1 (5 bases). CDR1 and CDR2 (germline): GTSNPN, SVGIG (reference sequence). CDR3 length: 14 amino acids. Trimming removed 5 bases at V and 5 bases at J, with 18 bases between. As DNA, the CDR3 is TGTGCCTGGGGGAACAGGCGCCTGAGGGAGACCCAGTACTTC. Translating it yields CAWGNRRLRETQYF.

The chain carries TRBV14 and TRBJ2-1; possible D gene TRBD2, 6 bases. The CDR3 length is 16 residues. Germline-derived CDR1 and CDR2 are SGHDN and FVKESK. V was shortened by 5 bases and J by 3 bases, with 17 bases between the two germline ends. The CDR3 nucleotides read TGTGCCAGCAGCAGGGAGACTAGTCCCCTCTACAATGAGCAGTTCTTC. This gives the protein CASSRETSPLYNEQFF. The entire variable domain, with the rest obtained from reference TRBV14 and TRBJ2-1, is as follows: EAGVTQFPSHSVIEKGQTVTLRCDPISGHDNLYWYRRVMGKEIKFLLHFVKESKQDESGMPNNRFLAERTGGTYSTLKVQPAELEDSGVYFCASSRETSPLYNEQFFGPGTRLTVL.

This chain uses TRBV27 with TRBJ1-2; weak D call: TRBD1 (5 bases). With 7 bases removed from V and 4 bases from J, the gap between germline ends came to 22 bases. CDR3 length equals 16 residues. Germline V CDR1 and CDR2: MNHEY, SMNVEV (reference sequence). CDR3 DNA: TGTGCCAGCACCCGGAGCTTGAGAGGGGAGGCCTATGGCTACACCTTC. It encodes CASTRSLRGEAYGYTF.

V and J are TRBV27 and TRBJ1-1; weak D call: TRBD1 (6 bases). The CDR3 covers 13 residues. CDR1 and CDR2 from the germline V gene are MNHEY and SMNVEV (reference sequence). V was shortened by 6 bases and J by 2 bases, with 10 bases between the two germline ends. The CDR3: CASSPDSNTEAFF. As DNA, the CDR3 is TGTGCCAGCAGCCCGGACAGTAACACTGAAGCTTTCTTT.

The chain recombines TRBV30 with TRBJ1-2, with a weak D call TRBD1 (6 bases). V lost 0 bases to trimming and J lost 8 bases, with 13 bases between them. CDR3 length: 13 amino acids. Per germline, CDR1 GTSNPN and CDR2 SVGIG (reference sequence). This CDR3 reads CAWSVRQGRGYTF. The CDR3, as DNA: TGTGCCTGGAGTGTACGGCAGGGGCGAGGCTACACCTTC. The full variable domain, its missing parts supplied by reference TRBV30 and TRBJ1-2, is SQTIHQWPATLVQPVGSPLSLECTVEGTSNPNLYWYRQAAGRGLQLLFYSVGIGQISSEVPQNLSASRPQDRQFILSSKKLLLSDSGFYLCAWSVRQGRGYTFGSGTRLTVV.

The gene calls are TRBV5-8 and TRBJ1-4; TRBD1 aligns across 10 bases. Losses at the gene ends were 4 bases for V and 5 bases for J; bases not matched to a gene: 2. Germline CDR1 reads SGHTS; CDR2 reads YDEGEE. CDR3 length: 14 residues. The CDR3 reads CASSRTGGNEKLFF. CDR3 sequence (DNA): TGTGCCAGCAGCCGGACAGGGGGGAATGAAAAACTGTTTTTT. Drawing the rest from reference TRBV5-8 and TRBJ1-4, the complete variable domain is EAGVTQSPTHLIKTRGQQATLRCSPISGHTSVYWYQQALGLGLQFLLWYDEGEERNRGNFPPRFSGRQFPNYSSELNVNALELEDSALYLCASSRTGGNEKLFFGSGTQLSVL.

This clone was observed a single time. This sequence joins TRBV5-5 and TRBJ1-1; D possibly corresponds to TRBD1 (5 bases). Germline CDR1 and CDR2: SGHKS and YYEKEE (reference sequence). Trimming left V 4 bases short and J 1 base short, with 11 bases between. This CDR3 comprises 14 residues. The CDR3 region is CASSRDAENTEAFF. Written as DNA, the CDR3 is TGTGCCAGCAGCCGGGACGCAGAGAACACTGAAGCTTTCTTT.

The chain links TRBV21-1 to TRBJ2-7; the D segment call TRBD1 is taken from the table without a DNA check. TRBV21-1 is an annotated pseudogene. This CDR3 has 13 residues. The CDR3 here is CASSKATAYEQYF. CDR3 nucleotides: TGTGCCAGCAGCAAAGCGACAGCCTACGAGCAGTACTTC.